The T cell receptor beta chain under discussion was sequenced for a study of OX40 agonist ivuxolimab in advanced cancers. The study's findings and limits: CD8+ T cells (on average) carried more expanded clones than CD4+ T cells.

Here immunoSEQ multiplex PCR was the method, and the copy in TCRdb shows in-frame clones only, minus some. The table records about 26,000 clones, about 85% of them present only once. About this clone itself: The antigen is unknown.

Peripheral blood came from all dose cohorts at three timepoints. The receptor was isolated from an adult with an advanced solid tumor such as melanoma, head and neck, liver or kidney cancer. The material sequenced was CD4+ or CD8+ T cells sorted from blood, taken in a trial of the OX40 agonist ivuxolimab.

This CDR3 reads CASTNPTLAGMWFF. CDR3 sequence (DNA): TGTGCCAGCACCAACCCCACCTTAGCGGGAATGTGGTTCTTC. V is TRBV27 and J is TRBJ2-1; 8 bases are shared with TRBD2. Germline V CDR1 and CDR2: MNHEY, SMNVEV (reference sequence). The trim removed 7 bases at V and 15 bases at J, leaving 17 bases unmatched. This CDR3 contains 14 residues.